This TCR beta chain was documented in a study of blood T cell repertoires in COVID-19. On the study more broadly: Acute and convalescent COVID-19 samples came from the United States, Italy and Spain. PBMCs, B-cell-depleted T cells, or T cells were the source of the cDNA or gDNA that made up the material.

Only in-frame clones appear in the TCRdb table, and some are missing; sequencing was by immunoSEQ multiplex PCR. The table shows 95,000 to 100,000 clones, with roughly 84% occurring only once. This CDR3 comprises 14 residues. Germline CDR1 reads SGHNT; CDR2 reads YYREEE (reference sequence). V lost 4 bases, J lost 5 bases, and 12 bases lay in between. The genes are TRBV5-4 and TRBJ1-4, with D possibly matching TRBD1 (6 bases). Sample: peripheral blood. This TCR came from a woman in her fifties or sixties with acute or convalescent COVID-19. The CDR3 region is CASSQQGPNEKLFF. CDR3 DNA sequence: TGTGCCAGCAGCCAACAGGGTCCGAATGAAAAACTGTTTTTT.